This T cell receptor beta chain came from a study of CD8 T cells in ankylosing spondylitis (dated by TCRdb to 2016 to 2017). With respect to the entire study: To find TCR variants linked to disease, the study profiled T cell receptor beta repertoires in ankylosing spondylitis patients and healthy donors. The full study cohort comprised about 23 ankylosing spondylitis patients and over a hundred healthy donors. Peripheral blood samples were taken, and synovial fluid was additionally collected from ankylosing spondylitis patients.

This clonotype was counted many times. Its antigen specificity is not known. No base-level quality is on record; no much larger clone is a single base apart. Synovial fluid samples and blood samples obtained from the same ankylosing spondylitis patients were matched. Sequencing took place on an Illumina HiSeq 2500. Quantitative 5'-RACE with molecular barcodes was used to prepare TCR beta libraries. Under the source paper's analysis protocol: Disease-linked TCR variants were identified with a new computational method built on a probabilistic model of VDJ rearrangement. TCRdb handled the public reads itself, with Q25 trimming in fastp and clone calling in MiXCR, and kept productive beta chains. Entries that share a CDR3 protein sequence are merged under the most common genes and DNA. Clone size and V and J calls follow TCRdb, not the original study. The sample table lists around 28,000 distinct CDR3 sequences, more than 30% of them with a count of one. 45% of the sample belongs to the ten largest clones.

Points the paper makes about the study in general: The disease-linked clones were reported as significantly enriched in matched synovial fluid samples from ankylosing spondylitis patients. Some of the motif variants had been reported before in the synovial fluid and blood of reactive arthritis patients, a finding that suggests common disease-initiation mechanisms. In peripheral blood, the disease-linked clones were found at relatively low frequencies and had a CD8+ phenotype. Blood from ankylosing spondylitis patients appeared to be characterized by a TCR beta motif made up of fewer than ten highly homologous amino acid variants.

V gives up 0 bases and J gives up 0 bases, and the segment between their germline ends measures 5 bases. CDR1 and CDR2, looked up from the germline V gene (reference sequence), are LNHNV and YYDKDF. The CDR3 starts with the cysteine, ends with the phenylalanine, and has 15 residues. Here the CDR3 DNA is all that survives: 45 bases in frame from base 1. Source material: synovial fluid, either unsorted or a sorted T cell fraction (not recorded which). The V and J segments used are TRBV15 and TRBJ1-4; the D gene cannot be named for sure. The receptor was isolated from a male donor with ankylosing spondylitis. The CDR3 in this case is CATSRDRTTNEKLFF. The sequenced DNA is TGTGCCACCAGCAGAGACAGGACAACTAATGAAAAACTGTTTTTT.